These T cell receptor beta chains were read from a single sample in a study of shared clonotypes between healthy human individuals. Data came from immunoSEQ multiplex PCR; TCRdb stores just in-frame clones and leaves some out. The data show roughly 1,800,000 clones, with about 95% seen just once and around 1.2% held by the top ten. The sequenced material came from naive CD8+ T cells sorted from blood. These receptors came from a man aged 18 to 30 in good health. Each CDR3 is given with its conserved first and last residue. A D gene is named only where the DNA matches it firmly. Rows give clone size only sometimes, using once, few, many, or a class for an expanded clone.

j_call d_call clone_size v_call cdr3_aa cdr3_nt
TRBJ2-3 NA NA TRBV10-3 CAISELYVGGTDTQYF TGTGCCATCAGCGAGTTATATGTTGGCGGCACAGATACGCAGTATTTT
TRBJ2-1 TRBD1 NA TRBV9 CASSASTGFNEQFF TGTGCCAGCAGCGCGTCGACAGGGTTCAATGAGCAGTTCTTC
TRBJ2-7 NA NA TRBV10-3 CAAMTSYEQYF TGTGCCGCAATGACCTCCTACGAGCAGTACTTC
TRBJ2-7 NA NA TRBV5-4 CASSWARAHEQYF TGTGCCAGCAGCTGGGCTCGGGCCCACGAGCAGTACTTC
TRBJ2-7 NA NA TRBV2 CASSFDRSGSYEQYF TGTGCCAGCAGTTTCGACAGGTCGGGCTCCTACGAGCAGTACTTC
TRBJ2-3 TRBD2 NA TRBV9 CASSVLAGSTDTQYF TGTGCCAGCAGCGTACTAGCGGGTAGCACAGATACGCAGTATTTT
TRBJ2-5 NA NA TRBV6-5 CASTSPWDLQETQYF TGTGCCAGCACAAGCCCATGGGACCTGCAAGAGACCCAGTACTTC
TRBJ1-2 NA NA TRBV21-1 CASSKLPDRANYGYTF TGTGCCAGCAGCAAGTTACCCGACAGAGCTAACTATGGCTACACCTTC
TRBJ1-5 NA NA TRBV4-3 CASSQVGQPQHF TGCGCCAGCAGCCAAGTAGGTCAGCCCCAGCATTTT
TRBJ2-7 NA NA TRBV2 CASTGDDSYEQYF TGTGCCAGCACCGGCGACGACTCCTACGAGCAGTACTTC
TRBJ2-2 NA NA TRBV13 CASSLNRRRTGELFF TGTGCCAGCAGCTTAAACCGCAGGCGCACCGGGGAGCTGTTTTTT
TRBJ1-6 NA NA TRBV30 CAWSVGDPGWGSYNSPLHF TGTGCCTGGAGTGTCGGGGACCCCGGATGGGGCTCCTATAATTCACCCCTCCACTTT
TRBJ1-4 TRBD1 NA TRBV4-2 CASSQATGGGTNEKLFF TGTGCCAGCAGCCAAGCGACAGGGGGCGGCACTAATGAAAAACTGTTTTTT
TRBJ1-2 TRBD1 NA TRBV2 CASGTGEGVAYGYTF TGTGCCAGCGGGACAGGGGAGGGCGTCGCCTATGGCTACACCTTC
TRBJ2-1 NA NA TRBV7-9 CASSRRDLGNEQFF TGTGCCAGCAGCCGGAGGGACTTGGGGAATGAGCAGTTCTTC
TRBJ2-2 NA NA TRBV29-1 CSVDEGSGELFF TGCAGCGTTGACGAGGGGTCCGGGGAGCTGTTTTTT
TRBJ2-7 TRBD1 NA TRBV10-1 CASSETDRGDEQYF TGCGCCAGCAGTGAGACTGACAGGGGCGACGAGCAGTACTTC
TRBJ2-4 NA NA TRBV12-2 CASRLALTGSDKNIQYF TGTGCAAGTCGCCTAGCGTTGACAGGGTCGGACAAAAACATTCAGTACTTC
TRBJ2-1 NA NA TRBV6-4 CASSDSIGGNNEQFF TGTGCCAGCAGTGACTCGATCGGAGGAAACAATGAGCAGTTCTTC
TRBJ2-7 TRBD1 NA TRBV19 CASSDRGNYEQYF TGTGCCAGTTCCGACAGGGGGAACTACGAGCAGTACTTC
TRBJ2-7 TRBD1 NA TRBV10-3 CAISDERTGLLYEQYF TGTGCCATCAGTGATGAAAGGACAGGGCTGCTCTACGAGCAGTACTTC
TRBJ1-2 NA NA TRBV18 CASSPDKASNYGYTF TGTGCCAGCTCCCCCGACAAGGCGAGTAACTATGGCTACACCTTC
TRBJ2-3 NA once TRBV6-1 CAATRGEADTQYF TGTGCCGCGACCCGAGGGGAGGCAGATACGCAGTATTTT
TRBJ2-3 NA NA TRBV9 CASSSRGDTQYF TGTGCCAGCTCAAGCCGGGGAGATACGCAGTATTTT
TRBJ2-7 NA NA TRBV25-1 CASSELGLGEQYF TGTGCCAGCAGTGAATTAGGGCTGGGCGAGCAGTACTTC
TRBJ2-7 NA NA TRBV11-2 CASSLDPYGAYEQYF TGTGCCAGCAGCTTAGATCCATACGGAGCCTACGAGCAGTACTTC
TRBJ1-1 NA NA TRBV7-8 CASSSGWGGGTEAFF TGTGCCAGCAGCTCGGGGTGGGGAGGAGGAACTGAAGCTTTCTTT
TRBJ1-2 NA NA TRBV6-1 CARRNPEDGGYTF TGTGCCCGAAGGAACCCAGAAGATGGGGGCTACACCTTC
TRBJ2-7 NA NA TRBV6-6 CASAAASSYEQYF TGTGCCAGCGCGGCAGCGAGCTCCTACGAGCAGTACTTC
TRBJ2-7 NA NA TRBV27 CASSLSTAYEQYF TGTGCCAGCAGTTTGTCTACAGCCTACGAGCAGTACTTC
TRBJ1-5 NA NA TRBV9 CASRGAAGINQPQHF TGTGCCAGCAGGGGGGCCGCAGGAATCAATCAGCCCCAGCATTTT
TRBJ1-1 NA NA TRBV15 CATSTELIIGSPPTMNTEAFF TGTGCCACCAGCACGGAGTTGATTATTGGGAGCCCGCCGACCATGAACACTGAAGCTTTCTTT
TRBJ2-5 NA NA TRBV5-6 CASGRDLEETQYF TGTGCCAGCGGGAGAGACCTAGAAGAGACCCAGTACTTC
TRBJ1-2 NA few TRBV9 CASSVEPNYGYTF TGTGCCAGCAGCGTAGAGCCTAACTATGGCTACACCTTC
TRBJ2-2 NA NA TRBV27 CASSLSAGAGTGELFF TGTGCCAGCAGTTTATCGGCGGGGGCCGGCACCGGGGAGCTGTTTTTT
TRBJ1-5 NA NA TRBV28 CASSLGPNQPQHF TGTGCCAGCAGTTTAGGTCCCAATCAGCCCCAGCATTTT
TRBJ2-3 NA NA TRBV19 CASSVTDSTDTQYF TGTGCCAGTAGTGTGACAGACTCCACAGATACGCAGTATTTT
TRBJ2-7 TRBD1 NA TRBV7-9 CASSLGTGVQGEQYF TGTGCCAGCAGCTTAGGGACAGGTGTGCAGGGCGAGCAGTACTTC
TRBJ2-3 TRBD2 NA TRBV11-3 CASSRGLAGDTQYF TGTGCCAGCAGCCGCGGACTAGCAGGAGATACGCAGTATTTT
TRBJ2-3 NA NA TRBV28 CASGDLTDTQYF TGTGCCAGCGGAGACCTCACAGATACGCAGTATTTT
TRBJ2-5 NA NA TRBV4-1 CASSPIPRVQETQYF TGCGCCAGCAGCCCAATCCCCAGGGTCCAAGAGACCCAGTACTTC
TRBJ1-1 NA NA TRBV30 CAWSGGVRTEAFF TGTGCCTGGAGTGGGGGTGTTCGGACTGAAGCTTTCTTT
TRBJ1-1 NA NA TRBV27 CASSLQANTEAFF TGTGCCAGCAGTTTGCAGGCCAACACTGAAGCTTTCTTT
TRBJ2-7 NA NA TRBV10-3 CAISEGGVYEQYF TGTGCCATCAGTGAGGGCGGAGTTTACGAGCAGTACTTC
TRBJ2-7 NA NA TRBV9 CASSVGGGTIYEQYF TGTGCCAGCAGCGTAGGAGGTGGGACCATATACGAGCAGTACTTC
TRBJ2-2 NA NA TRBV19 CASSIADGGRLFF TGTGCCAGTAGTATAGCAGACGGGGGAAGGCTGTTTTTT
TRBJ2-5 NA NA TRBV30 CAWGGGRIGETQYF TGTGCCTGGGGCGGGGGCCGAATCGGGGAGACCCAGTACTTC